These 12 T cell receptor beta chains were sequenced from one sample in a study of blood T cell repertoires in COVID-19. Only in-frame clones appear in the TCRdb table, and some are missing; sequencing was by immunoSEQ multiplex PCR. The table has about 130,000 clones, approximately 80% seen once. The sequenced sample was peripheral blood. The receptor set was obtained from a man between 60 and 70 years old who had recovered from COVID-19.

The chain recombines TRBV24-1 with TRBJ2-5, with 13 bases aligning to TRBD2. Germline CDR1 and CDR2: KGHDR and SFDVKD. The V gene end was trimmed by 4 bases and the J gene end by 2 bases; junction bases not matched to a gene: 6. The CDR3 totals 17 residues. CDR3 loop: CATSDRGLAGRQETQYF. CDR3 in DNA: TGTGCCACCAGTGACCGGGGACTAGCGGGGAGGCAAGAGACCCAGTACTTC.

The chain combines TRBV4-3 with TRBJ2-3; TRBD2 aligns across 13 bases. The germline CDR1 and CDR2 sequences are LGHNA and YSLEER. The CDR3 loop spans 15 amino acids. V was pared by 2 bases and J by 5 bases, with 1 base of the junction left unmatched. CDR3 residues: CASSQRTSGGDTQYF. Here the CDR3 DNA reads TGCGCCAGCAGCCAACGGACTAGCGGGGGAGATACGCAGTATTTT.

This chain connects TRBV28 to TRBJ2-6, with D perhaps TRBD2 (6 bases). This CDR3 comprises 17 residues. V lost 1 base and J lost 4, with 14 bases in between. Germline V lookup: CDR1 MDHEN, CDR2 SYDVKM. The CDR3 bases are TGTGCCAGCAGTTTATATGGGGGGATTGGAGGGGCCAACGTCCTGACTTTC. Its translation: CASSLYGGIGGANVLTF.

CDR3 sequence (DNA): TGTGCCAGCAGAATGACAGTGAACACTGAAGCTTTCTTT. Its protein is CASRMTVNTEAFF. The chain employs TRBV7-8 and TRBJ1-1; D may be TRBD1 (5 bases). Germline values: CDR1 SGHVS, CDR2 FQNEAQ. Trimming left V 6 bases short and J 0 bases short, with 8 bases between. This CDR3 is 13 amino acids long.

The V gene is TRBV28, the J gene TRBJ2-6; TRBD2 matches at 8 bases. The CDR3 has 16 amino acids. Germline V gene lookup returns CDR1 MDHEN and CDR2 SYDVKM. Unmatched junction bases numbered 10, after V lost 8 bases and J lost 4 bases. The CDR3 DNA sequence: TGTGCCAGCGGGACTAGGGTTTTTGCGGGGGCCAACGTCCTGACTTTC. This translates into CASGTRVFAGANVLTF.

The chain has TRBV5-8 and TRBJ2-7; the match to TRBD1 covers 10 bases. The CDR3 is 16 residues long. The junction had 13 bases not matched to a gene; V was cut back by 4 bases and J by 6 bases. Germline-derived CDR1 and CDR2 are SGHTS and YDEGEE. This CDR3 reads CASSRQGARGSREQYF. The CDR3 region has the DNA TGTGCCAGCAGCAGACAGGGGGCGCGAGGCTCTCGCGAGCAGTACTTC. Looking up the rest from reference TRBV5-8 and TRBJ2-7 gives the full variable domain: EAGVTQSPTHLIKTRGQQATLRCSPISGHTSVYWYQQALGLGLQFLLWYDEGEERNRGNFPPRFSGRQFPNYSSELNVNALELEDSALYLCASSRQGARGSREQYFGPGTRLTVT.

V and J are TRBV6-5 and TRBJ1-1, with D hard to call. The CDR3 covers 12 residues. The ends were cut back, 5 bases at V and 5 bases at J, with 9 bases in the middle. Per germline, CDR1 MNHEY and CDR2 SVGAGI. The CDR3 coding sequence is TGTGCCAGCAGTCCCCGTTCTACTGAAGCTTTCTTT. The encoded protein is CASSPRSTEAFF.

The chain recombines TRBV5-5 with TRBJ2-5; D is uncertain. Germline CDR1 is SGHKS and CDR2 is YYEKEE (reference sequence). V lost 0 bases and J lost 1, with 7 bases in between. The CDR3 totals 14 residues. This chain's CDR3 is CASSLDLGQETQYF. As DNA, the CDR3 is TGTGCCAGCAGCTTGGACCTAGGCCAAGAGACCCAGTACTTC. Looking up the rest from reference TRBV5-5 and TRBJ2-5 gives the full variable domain: DAGVTQSPTHLIKTRGQQVTLRCSPISGHKSVSWYQQVLGQGPQFIFQYYEKEERGRGNFPDRFSARQFPNYSSELNVNALLLGDSALYLCASSLDLGQETQYFGPGTRLLVL.

V gene TRBV3-1 (or the pseudogene TRBV3-2) combines with J gene TRBJ1-3, with D unclear. The germline V gene encodes CDR1 LGHDT and CDR2 YNNKEL (reference sequence). V was clipped by 1 base and J by 0 bases, with 13 bases between them. CDR3 size: 17 residues. The CDR3 DNA sequence: TGTGCCAGCAGCCAAGGGCCCGGGGTGAGCTCTGGAAACACCATATATTTT. Translation gives CASSQGPGVSSGNTIYF.

The chain carries TRBV5-1 and TRBJ2-1; TRBD2 agrees at 7 bases. Germline loops: CDR1 SGHRS, CDR2 YFSETQ. V dropped 4 bases and J dropped 4; count of bases not matched to a gene: 5. The CDR3 has 14 amino acids. In DNA, the CDR3 is TGCGCCAGCAGCCTAGATAGCGGGTACAATGAGCAGTTCTTC. This sequence encodes CASSLDSGYNEQFF. Drawing the rest from reference TRBV5-1 and TRBJ2-1, the complete variable domain is KAGVTQTPRYLIKTRGQQVTLSCSPISGHRSVSWYQQTPGQGLQFLFEYFSETQRNKGNFPGRFSGRQFSNSRSEMNVSTLELGDSALYLCASSLDSGYNEQFFGPGTRLTVL.

CDR3 amino acids: CAHDRGGHSNQPQHF. CDR3 coding DNA: TGTGCCCATGACAGGGGGGGGCATAGCAATCAGCCCCAGCATTTT. The rearrangement joins TRBV30 to TRBJ1-5, with TRBD1 matching 9 bases. This CDR3 contains 15 residues. Germline-derived CDR1 and CDR2 are GTSNPN and SVGIG (reference sequence). J was trimmed by 0 bases and V by 8 bases; bases with no gene match: 8.

V is TRBV6-6 and J is TRBJ1-3; perhaps TRBD1 as D (6 bases). The germline gives CDR1 MNHNY, CDR2 SVGAGI (reference sequence). V was clipped by 6 bases and J by 8 bases, with 20 bases between them. There are 15 residues in the CDR3. The CDR3 reads CASSSIQGPGDTIYF. CDR3 bases: TGTGCCAGCAGCTCCATACAGGGTCCTGGGGACACCATATATTTT.